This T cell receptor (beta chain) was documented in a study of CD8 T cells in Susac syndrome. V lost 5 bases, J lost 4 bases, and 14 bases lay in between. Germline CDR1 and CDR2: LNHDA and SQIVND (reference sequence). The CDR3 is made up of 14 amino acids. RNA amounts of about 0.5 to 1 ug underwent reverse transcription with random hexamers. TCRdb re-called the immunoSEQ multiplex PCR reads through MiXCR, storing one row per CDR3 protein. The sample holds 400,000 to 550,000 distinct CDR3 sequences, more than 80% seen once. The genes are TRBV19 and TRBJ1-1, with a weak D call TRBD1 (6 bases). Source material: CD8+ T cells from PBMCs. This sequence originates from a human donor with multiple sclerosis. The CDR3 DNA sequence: TGTGCCAGTAGTGTCGACAGGCGGGGCACTGAAGCTTTCTTT. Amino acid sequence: CASSVDRRGTEAFF.